The text below deals with one T cell receptor (beta chain). Its antigen remains undetermined. No qualities accompany the bases; no much larger clone lies one base away. These data belong to a study of T cell responses to AZD1222 COVID-19 vaccine (dated by TCRdb to the early 2020s). About the full investigation: Because spike-specific TCR depth and breadth did not differ between the two schedules, AZD1222 recipients who got a second dose at roughly 4 weeks were pooled with those who got a second dose at roughly 12 weeks. A total of just over 230 trial participants underwent TCR sequencing, of whom nearly 210 had received two doses of AZD1222 and around 26 had received two doses of the MenACWY control vaccine. Trial participants were enrolled by age into 18-55, 56-69 and 70-plus year subgroups, with around 140, 26 and 57 TCR-sequenced participants respectively.

The CDR3 regions of human TCRbeta chains were subjected to immunosequencing. The authors' pipeline ran thus. TCRs in the repertoires were matched against a reference library of SARS-CoV-2-specific TCRs that had been generated with the MIRA antigen-specificity platform. Breadth meant the fraction of unique TCRs that were SARS-CoV-2-associated, whereas depth meant the fraction of total T cells that were SARS-CoV-2-associated. Using the MIRA data, every spike-specific TCR was mapped to the spike region that the TCR reacted to and assigned to either a CD4 or a CD8 class. Log10-transformed breadth and depth values were compared by one-way ANOVA with Sidak's multiple comparisons tests. This is the immuneACCESS table as TCRdb keeps it, with only in-frame sequences that have V and J called. A part of the clones is gone; compared with another copy, unresolved V genes explain less than half, and the rest is unexplained. V and J calls and clone size come straight from that table; D and trimming were deduced from the DNA. This sample has 100,000 to 120,000 clones in its table, and nearly 90% of those were observed once. 3.2% of the sample comes from the top ten.

What the study reported, not specific to this receptor: Participants were mostly white British and included more females than males, and it was suggested by the authors that clonal diversity may have been underestimated. Because no samples from the day 14 peak response were available, repertoires could be characterized only after the peak T cell response. Vaccine-associated CD4 TCRs spanned the whole spike protein, with dominant responses in regions 160-218 and 743-854. A significant rise in spike-specific TCR breadth and depth was observed after two AZD1222 doses relative to day 0 and relative to MenACWY recipients. The 56-69-year group was small, and its depth increase did not reach significance, likely because of low power. Epitopes outside the regions mutated in the B.1.351 and B.1.1.7 variants were reportedly recognized by nearly half of the unique spike-specific TCRs. Conclusions about previously exposed vaccinees are limited, since just six AZD1222 recipients were seropositive for SARS-CoV-2 at baseline.

The time point label, read with the paper, signifies: baseline before first vaccination. The vaccinee samples were drawn from two UK trials, COV001 and COV002, one of which was a single-blind randomized controlled phase 2/3 trial testing AZD1222 (ChAdOx1 nCoV-19) in healthy adults. Trial participant PBMC samples were collected at day 0 and day 28 after the second dose for TCRbeta chain sequencing. Sequenced here: peripheral blood, sampled on day 0 of AZD1222 vaccination. The clonotype comes from an adult in good health.

The CDR3 region reads CASSYGYQNTEAFF. Here is the DNA: TGTGCCAGCAGTTACGGCTACCAGAACACTGAAGCTTTCTTT. The chain is assembled from TRBV6-6 and TRBJ1-1; no D gene is confidently identified. Trimming takes 2 bases from V and 1 base from J, and the germline ends sit 8 bases apart. CDR1 MNHNY and CDR2 SVGAGI were looked up in the germline V gene (reference sequence). From its cysteine to its phenylalanine, the CDR3 spans 14 amino acids. This entry keeps only the CDR3 DNA: 42 bases, framed from base 1.